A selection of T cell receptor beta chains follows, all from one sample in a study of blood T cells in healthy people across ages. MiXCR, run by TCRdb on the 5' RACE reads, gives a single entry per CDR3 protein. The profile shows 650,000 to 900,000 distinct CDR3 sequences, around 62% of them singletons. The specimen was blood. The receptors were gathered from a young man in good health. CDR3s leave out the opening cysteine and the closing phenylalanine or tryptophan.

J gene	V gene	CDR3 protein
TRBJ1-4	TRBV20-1	SAEDGGSTNEKLF
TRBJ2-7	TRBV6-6	ASGDHTGGDEQY
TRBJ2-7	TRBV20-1	SAREGSTGSDEQY
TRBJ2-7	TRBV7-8	ASSPRDKQYEQY
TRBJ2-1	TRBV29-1	SVEGLGNEQF
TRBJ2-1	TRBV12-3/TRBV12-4	ASSLEYKRGLVVEQF
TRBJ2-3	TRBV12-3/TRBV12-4	ASTRRGTDTQY
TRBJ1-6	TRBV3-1	ASSQEGMASGPPLH
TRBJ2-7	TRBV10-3	AISESRDRGGYEQY
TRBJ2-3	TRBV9	ASSVGGGDTDTQY
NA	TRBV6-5	ASSYGRTHYEQY
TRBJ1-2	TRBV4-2	ASSPTGDSNYGYT
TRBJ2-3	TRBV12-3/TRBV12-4	ASSLRQLNTDTQY
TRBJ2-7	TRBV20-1	SARPTGMGYEQY
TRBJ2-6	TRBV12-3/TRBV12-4	ASRATGGVSGANVLT
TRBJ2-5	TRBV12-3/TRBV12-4	ASSFGQSTSETQY
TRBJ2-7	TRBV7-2	ASRDPGGFSYEQY
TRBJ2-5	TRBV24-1	ATSDTGPNQETQY
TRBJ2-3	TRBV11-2	ASTLVRGGTDTQY
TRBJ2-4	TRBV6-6	ASSGTSGQGEQY
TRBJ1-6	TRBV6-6	ASSYLGPGSYNSPLH
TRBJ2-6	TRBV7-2	VSSFLSTGLSGANVLT
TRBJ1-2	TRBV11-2	ASRAGGYGYT
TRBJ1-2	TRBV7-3	ASSASVKDYGFT
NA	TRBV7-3	ASSDSGGVGTQF
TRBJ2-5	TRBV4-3	ASSQDSRGGPETQY
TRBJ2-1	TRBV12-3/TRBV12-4	ASNSGQGAWNEQF
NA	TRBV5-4	ASSLGSDRGNYEQY
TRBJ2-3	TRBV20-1	SARDWGLNTDTQY
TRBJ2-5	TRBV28	ASSLSGTGLQETQY
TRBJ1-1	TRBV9	ASSIGQEGMNTEAF
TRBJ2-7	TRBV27	ASGGLASYEQY
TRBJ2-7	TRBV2	ASSAEDSIYEQY
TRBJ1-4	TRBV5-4	ASSRRDRLDEKLF
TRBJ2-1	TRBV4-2	ASSQARVAVNEQF
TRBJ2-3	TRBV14	ASSQESKWADTQY
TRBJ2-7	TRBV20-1	SAVVQGVYEQY
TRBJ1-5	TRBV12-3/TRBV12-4	ASSQKGAQH
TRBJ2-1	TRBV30	AWSVGGVNEQF
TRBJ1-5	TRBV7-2	ASNDGKLNQPQH
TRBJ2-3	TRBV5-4	ASSWGDTQY
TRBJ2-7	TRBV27	ASRQTDYNPYEQY
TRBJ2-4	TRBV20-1	SVIPGGGKNIQY
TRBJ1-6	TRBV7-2	ASRPGQLDSPLH
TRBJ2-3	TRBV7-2	ASTPLKSYWSTDTQY
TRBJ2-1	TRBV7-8	ASSGTGGWNEQF
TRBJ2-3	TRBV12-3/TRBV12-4	ASSSRTGIFTDTQY
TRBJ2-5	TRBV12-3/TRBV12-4	ASSLGLAGGEETQY
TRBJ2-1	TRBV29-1	SVEDGREYNEQF
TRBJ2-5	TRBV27	ASSLFPRGGSRNEQY
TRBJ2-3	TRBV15	ATSRATQDTQY